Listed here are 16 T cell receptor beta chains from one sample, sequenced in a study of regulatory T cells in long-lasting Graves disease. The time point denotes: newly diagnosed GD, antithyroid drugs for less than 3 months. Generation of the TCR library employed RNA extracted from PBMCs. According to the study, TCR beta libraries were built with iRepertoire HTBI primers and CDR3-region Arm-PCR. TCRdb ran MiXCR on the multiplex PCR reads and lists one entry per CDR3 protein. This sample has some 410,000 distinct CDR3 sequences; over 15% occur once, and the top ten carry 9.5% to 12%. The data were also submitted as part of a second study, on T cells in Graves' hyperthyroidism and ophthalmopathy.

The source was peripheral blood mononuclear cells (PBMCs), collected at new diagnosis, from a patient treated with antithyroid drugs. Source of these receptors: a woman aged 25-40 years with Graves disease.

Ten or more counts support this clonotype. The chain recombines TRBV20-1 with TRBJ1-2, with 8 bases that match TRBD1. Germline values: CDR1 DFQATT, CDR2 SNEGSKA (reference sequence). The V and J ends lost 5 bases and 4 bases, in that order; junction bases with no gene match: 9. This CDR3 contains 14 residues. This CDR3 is CSAEESTGGYGYTF. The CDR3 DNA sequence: TGCAGTGCTGAAGAATCTACAGGGGGCTATGGCTACACCTTC.

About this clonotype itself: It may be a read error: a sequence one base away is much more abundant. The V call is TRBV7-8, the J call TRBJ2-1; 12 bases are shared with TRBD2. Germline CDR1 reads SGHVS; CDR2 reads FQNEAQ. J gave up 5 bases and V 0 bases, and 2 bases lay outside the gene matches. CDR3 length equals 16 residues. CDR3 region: CASSLARLAGDNEQFF. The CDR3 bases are TGTGCCAGCAGCTTAGCGAGACTAGCGGGAGACAATGAGCAGTTCTTC.

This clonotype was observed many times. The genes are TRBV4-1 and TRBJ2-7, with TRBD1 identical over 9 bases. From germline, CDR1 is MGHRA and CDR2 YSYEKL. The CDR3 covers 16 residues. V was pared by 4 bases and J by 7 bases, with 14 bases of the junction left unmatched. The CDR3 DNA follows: TGCGCCAGCAGCCTGACGGAAGGACAGGGGCGAAGAGAGCAGTACTTC. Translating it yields CASSLTEGQGRREQYF.

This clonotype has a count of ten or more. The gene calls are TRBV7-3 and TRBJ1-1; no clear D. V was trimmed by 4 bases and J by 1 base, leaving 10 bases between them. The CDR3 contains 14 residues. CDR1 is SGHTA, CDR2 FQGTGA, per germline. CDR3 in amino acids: CASSSPSENTEAFF. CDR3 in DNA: TGTGCCAGCAGCTCCCCCAGTGAGAACACTGAAGCTTTCTTT. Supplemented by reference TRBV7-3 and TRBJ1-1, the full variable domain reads GAGVSQTPSNKVTEKGKYVELRCDPISGHTALYWYRQSLGQGPEFLIYFQGTGAADDSGLPNDRFFAVRPEGSVSTLKIQRTERGDSAVYLCASSSPSENTEAFFGQGTRLTVV.

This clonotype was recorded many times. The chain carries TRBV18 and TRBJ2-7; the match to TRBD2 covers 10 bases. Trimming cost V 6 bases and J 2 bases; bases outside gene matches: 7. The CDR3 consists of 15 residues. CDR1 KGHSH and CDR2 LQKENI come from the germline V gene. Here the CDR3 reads CASSPSGRDAYEQYF. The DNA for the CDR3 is TGTGCCAGCTCCCCAAGCGGGAGGGACGCCTACGAGCAGTACTTC.

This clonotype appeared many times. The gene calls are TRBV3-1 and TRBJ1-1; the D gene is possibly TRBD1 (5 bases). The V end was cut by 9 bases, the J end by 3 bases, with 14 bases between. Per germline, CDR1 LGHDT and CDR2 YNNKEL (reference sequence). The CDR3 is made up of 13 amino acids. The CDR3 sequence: CASAFVGDTEAFF. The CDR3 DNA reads TGTGCCAGTGCCTTCGTAGGGGACACTGAAGCTTTCTTT.

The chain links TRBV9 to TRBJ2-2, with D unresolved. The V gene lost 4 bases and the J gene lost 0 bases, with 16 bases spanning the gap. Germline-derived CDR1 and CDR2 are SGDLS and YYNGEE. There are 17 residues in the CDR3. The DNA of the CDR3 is TGTGCCAGCAGCCTTACCACCCAGGAGACGAACACCGGGGAGCTGTTTTTT. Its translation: CASSLTTQETNTGELFF.

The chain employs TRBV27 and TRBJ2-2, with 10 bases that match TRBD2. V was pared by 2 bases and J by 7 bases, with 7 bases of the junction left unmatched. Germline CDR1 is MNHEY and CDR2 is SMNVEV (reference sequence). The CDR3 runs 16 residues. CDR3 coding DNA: TGTGCCAGCAGTTTAGTGCTAGCGGGAGCCGTCGGGGAGCTGTTTTTT. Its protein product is CASSLVLAGAVGELFF.

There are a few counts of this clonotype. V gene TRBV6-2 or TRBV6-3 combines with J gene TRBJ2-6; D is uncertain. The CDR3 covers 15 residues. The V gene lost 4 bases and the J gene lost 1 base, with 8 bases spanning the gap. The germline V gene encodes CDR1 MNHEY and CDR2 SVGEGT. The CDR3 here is CASSSRSSGANVLTF. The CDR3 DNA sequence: TGTGCCAGCAGTTCTAGAAGTTCTGGGGCCAACGTCCTGACTTTC.

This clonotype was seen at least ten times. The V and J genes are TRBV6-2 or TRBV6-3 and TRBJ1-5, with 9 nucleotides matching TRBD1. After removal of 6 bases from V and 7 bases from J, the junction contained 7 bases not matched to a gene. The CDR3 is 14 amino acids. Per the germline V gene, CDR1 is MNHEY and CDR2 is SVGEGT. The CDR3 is CASRKDRGGQPQHF. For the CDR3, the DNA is TGTGCCAGCAGAAAGGACAGGGGTGGGCAGCCCCAGCATTTT.

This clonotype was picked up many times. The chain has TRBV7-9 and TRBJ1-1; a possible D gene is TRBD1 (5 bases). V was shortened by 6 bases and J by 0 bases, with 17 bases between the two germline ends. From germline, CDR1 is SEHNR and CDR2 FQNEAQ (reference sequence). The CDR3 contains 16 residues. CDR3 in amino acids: CASRIYQGSLNTEAFF. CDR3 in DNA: TGTGCCAGCAGAATATATCAGGGATCCCTGAACACTGAAGCTTTCTTT.

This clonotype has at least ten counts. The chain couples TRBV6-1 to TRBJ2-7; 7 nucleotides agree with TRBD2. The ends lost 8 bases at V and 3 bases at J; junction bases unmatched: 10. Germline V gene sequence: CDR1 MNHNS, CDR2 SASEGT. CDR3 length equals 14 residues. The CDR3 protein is CASREWEGHYEQYF. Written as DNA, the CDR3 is TGTGCCAGCCGCGAGTGGGAGGGCCACTACGAGCAGTACTTC.

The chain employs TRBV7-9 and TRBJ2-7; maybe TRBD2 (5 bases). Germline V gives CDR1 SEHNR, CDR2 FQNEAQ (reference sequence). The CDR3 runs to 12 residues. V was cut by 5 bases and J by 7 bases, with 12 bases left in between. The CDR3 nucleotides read TGTGCCAGCAGCCCGGGCCCGGGGGAGCAGTACTTC. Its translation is CASSPGPGEQYF.

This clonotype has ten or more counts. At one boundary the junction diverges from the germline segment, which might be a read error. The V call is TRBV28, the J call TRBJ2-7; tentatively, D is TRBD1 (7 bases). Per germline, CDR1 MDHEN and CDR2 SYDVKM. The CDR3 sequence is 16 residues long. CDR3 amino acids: CASSARGAAKLGASIF. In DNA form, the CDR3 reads TGTGCCAGCAGTGCCAGGGGGGCAGCAAAGCTAGGCGCGTCCATCTTC.

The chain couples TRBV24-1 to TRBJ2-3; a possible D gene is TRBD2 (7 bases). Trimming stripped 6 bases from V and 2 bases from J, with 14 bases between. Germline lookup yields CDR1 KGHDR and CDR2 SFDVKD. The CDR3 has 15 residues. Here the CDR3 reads CATSPQRDITDTQYF. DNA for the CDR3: TGTGCCACCAGTCCTCAGCGGGACATCACAGATACGCAGTATTTT.

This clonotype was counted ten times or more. In DNA form, the CDR3 reads TGTGCCAGCAGTTTACGCCCCCCCTACGAGCAGTACTTC. It encodes CASSLRPPYEQYF. The V call is TRBV28, the J call TRBJ2-7; no definite D call. The CDR3 extends over 13 amino acids. The V gene lost 2 bases and the J gene lost 2 bases, with 7 bases spanning the gap. Germline lookup yields CDR1 MDHEN and CDR2 SYDVKM.